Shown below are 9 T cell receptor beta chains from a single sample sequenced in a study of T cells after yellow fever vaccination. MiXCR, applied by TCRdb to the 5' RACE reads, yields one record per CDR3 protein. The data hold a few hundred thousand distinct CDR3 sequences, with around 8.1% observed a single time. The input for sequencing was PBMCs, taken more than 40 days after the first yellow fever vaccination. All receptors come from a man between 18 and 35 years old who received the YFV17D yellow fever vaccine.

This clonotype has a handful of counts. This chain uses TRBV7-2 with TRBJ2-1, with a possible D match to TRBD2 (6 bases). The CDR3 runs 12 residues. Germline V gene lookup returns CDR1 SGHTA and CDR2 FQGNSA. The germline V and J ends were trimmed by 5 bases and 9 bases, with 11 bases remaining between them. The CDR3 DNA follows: TGTGCCAGCAGCCCCTTCGGGGGTGAGCAGTTCTTC. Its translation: CASSPFGGEQFF. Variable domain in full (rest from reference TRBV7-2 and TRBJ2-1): GAGVSQSPSNKVTEKGKDVELRCDPISGHTALYWYRQSLGQGLEFLIYFQGNSAPDKSGLPSDRFSAERTGGSVSTLTIQRTQQEDSAVYLCASSPFGGEQFFGPGTRLTVL.

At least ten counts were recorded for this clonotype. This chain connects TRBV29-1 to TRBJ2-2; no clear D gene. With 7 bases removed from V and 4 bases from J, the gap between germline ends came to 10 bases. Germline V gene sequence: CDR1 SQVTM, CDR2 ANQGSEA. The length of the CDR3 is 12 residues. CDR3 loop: CSARVGTGELFF. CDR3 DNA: TGCAGCGCCCGGGTGGGCACCGGGGAGCTGTTTTTT.

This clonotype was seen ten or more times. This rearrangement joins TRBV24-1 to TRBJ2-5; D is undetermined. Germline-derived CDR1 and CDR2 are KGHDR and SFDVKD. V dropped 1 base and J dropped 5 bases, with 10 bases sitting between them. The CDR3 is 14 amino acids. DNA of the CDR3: TGTGCCACCAGTGATTTCCGGACCGTGGAGACCCAGTACTTC. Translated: CATSDFRTVETQYF.

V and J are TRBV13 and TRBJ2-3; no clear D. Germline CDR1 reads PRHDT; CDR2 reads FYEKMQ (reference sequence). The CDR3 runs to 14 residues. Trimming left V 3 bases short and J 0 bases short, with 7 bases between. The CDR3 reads CASSFRVSTDTQYF. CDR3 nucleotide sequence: TGTGCCAGCAGCTTTAGGGTGAGCACAGATACGCAGTATTTT.

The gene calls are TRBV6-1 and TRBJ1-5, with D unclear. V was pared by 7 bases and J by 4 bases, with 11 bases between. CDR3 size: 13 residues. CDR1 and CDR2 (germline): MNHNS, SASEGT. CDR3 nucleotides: TGTGCCAGCAAGGGATCGCTTAATCAGCCCCAGCATTTT. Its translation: CASKGSLNQPQHF.

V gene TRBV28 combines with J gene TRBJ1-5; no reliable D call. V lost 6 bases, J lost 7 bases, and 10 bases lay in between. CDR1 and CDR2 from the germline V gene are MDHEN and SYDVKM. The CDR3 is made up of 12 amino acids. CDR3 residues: CASRLVEQPQHF. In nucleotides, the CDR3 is TGTGCCAGCAGACTGGTCGAGCAGCCCCAGCATTTT.

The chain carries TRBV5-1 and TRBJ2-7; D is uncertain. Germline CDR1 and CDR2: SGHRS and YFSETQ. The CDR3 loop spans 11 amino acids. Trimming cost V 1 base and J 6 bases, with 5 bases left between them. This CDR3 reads CASSLNGEQYF. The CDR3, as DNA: TGCGCCAGCAGCTTGAATGGCGAGCAGTACTTC.

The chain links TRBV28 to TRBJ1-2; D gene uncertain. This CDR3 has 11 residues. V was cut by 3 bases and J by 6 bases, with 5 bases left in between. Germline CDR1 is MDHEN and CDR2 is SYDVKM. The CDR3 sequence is CASSFWDGYTF. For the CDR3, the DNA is TGTGCCAGCAGTTTCTGGGATGGCTACACCTTC.

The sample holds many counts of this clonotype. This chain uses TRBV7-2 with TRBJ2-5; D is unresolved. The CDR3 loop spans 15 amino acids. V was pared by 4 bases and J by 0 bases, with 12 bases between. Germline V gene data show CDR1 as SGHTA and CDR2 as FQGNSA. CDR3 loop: CASSSSFRDQETQYF. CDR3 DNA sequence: TGTGCCAGCAGCTCCAGTTTCCGGGACCAAGAGACCCAGTACTTC.